This TCR beta chain was sequenced for a study of identical twins. Study-level points and caveats: With abundant cord blood beta clonotypes, insertions were fewer; memory repertoires showed no such pattern.

Details on this clonotype: The antigen remains undetermined.

TCRdb re-called the 5' RACE reads through MiXCR, storing one row per CDR3 protein. The table has 1.5 million to 2 million distinct CDR3 sequences, about 30% seen once; the top ten hold roughly 0.3%. CDR1 and CDR2 (germline): SEHNR, FQNEAQ (reference sequence). Deletions cut 1 base from V and 3 bases from J, with 19 bases between. The CDR3 covers 18 residues. The TCR originated in a newborn girl in good health. The sample taken for sequencing was cord blood. The chain has TRBV7-9 and TRBJ1-5, with D possibly being TRBD1 (5 bases). The CDR3 DNA reads as TGTGCCAGCAGCTTAGTCTCTCTAGCGGGGGGATACAATCAGCCCCAGCATTTT. Protein sequence: CASSLVSLAGGYNQPQHF. Full variable domain (outside the CDR3, taken from reference TRBV7-9 and TRBJ1-5): DTGVSQNPRHKITKRGQNVTFRCDPISEHNRLYWYRQTLGQGPEFLTYFQNEAQLEKSRLLSDRFSAERPKGSFSTLEIQRTEQGDSAMYLCASSLVSLAGGYNQPQHFGDGTRLSIL.